Listed below are T cell receptor beta chains from one sample, sequenced in a study of blood T cell repertoires in COVID-19. The table came from immunoSEQ multiplex PCR; TCRdb's copy has only in-frame clones and leaves some out. The sample has roughly 250,000 clones; approximately 85% are singletons. Sequencing was performed on PBMCs or T cells enriched from blood (not recorded which). The receptors were sampled from a woman aged 50 to 60 who had recovered from COVID-19. The CDR3 runs from the conserved cysteine through the conserved F or W. The D gene is left open where the match is weak. The listing skips clone size in some rows; elsewhere it reads once, few, many or a size class.

TRBV13	TRBD1	14	TRBJ2-7	-	TGTGCCAGCACGGCCGGGGACAGGGTTTACGAGCAGTACTTC	CASTAGDRVYEQYF
TRBV10-3	-	13	TRBJ1-2	-	TGTGCCATCAGTGGGGGGGTGTTGAGCGGCTACACCTTC	CAISGGVLSGYTF
TRBV2	TRBD2	15	TRBJ2-7	few	TGTGCCAGCAAGATGACTAGCTCGCGCTCCTACGAGCAGTACTTC	CASKMTSSRSYEQYF
TRBV6-1	TRBD1	17	TRBJ1-2	-	TGTGCCAGCAGTGGCCGGGACAGGGGAACGACTAACTATGGCTACACCTTC	CASSGRDRGTTNYGYTF
TRBV18	TRBD1	15	TRBJ1-5	-	TGTGCCAGCTCACTCGACAGGGGCGGCAATCAGCCCCAGCATTTT	CASSLDRGGNQPQHF
TRBV11-3	-	14	TRBJ2-1	-	TGTGCCAGCAGCTCCGGGACACGATACAATGAGCAGTTCTTC	CASSSGTRYNEQFF
TRBV6-5	-	15	TRBJ2-7	few	TGTGCCAGCAGTTACTCATCAGGGGATCCCTACGAGCAGTACTTC	CASSYSSGDPYEQYF
TRBV2	-	12	TRBJ2-1	-	TGTGCCAGCAGTGGAACATCGAATGAGCAGTTCTTC	CASSGTSNEQFF
TRBV3-1/TRBV3-2	-	13	TRBJ1-2	-	TGTGCCAGCAGCCTACAGGGAGAGCATGGCTACACCTTC	CASSLQGEHGYTF
TRBV19	TRBD1	18	TRBJ1-6	-	TGTGCCAGTAGTATCTCCGGGACAGGGACCTCCTATAATTCACCCCTCCACTTT	CASSISGTGTSYNSPLHF
TRBV20-1	-	11	TRBJ1-4	-	TGCAGTGCTGCAGGGGAGGAAAAACTGTTTTTT	CSAAGEEKLFF
TRBV6-5	-	13	TRBJ2-5	-	TGTGCCAGCAGTTTGGACAGACAAGAGACCCAGTACTTC	CASSLDRQETQYF
TRBV2	-	12	TRBJ2-7	-	TGTGCCAGCAGTGAAATCAACTACGAGCAGTACTTC	CASSEINYEQYF
TRBV28	-	15	TRBJ1-5	few	TGTGCCAGCTGGGGGGGGCAGGGGTTAAATCAGCCCCAGCATTTT	CASWGGQGLNQPQHF
TRBV28	TRBD1	14	TRBJ2-5	-	TGTGCCAGCAGTTTAACAGGGGGTCGGAAGACCCAGTACTTC	CASSLTGGRKTQYF
TRBV28	-	14	TRBJ2-7	-	TGTGCCAGCAGCCAGACAGGAACGCACTACGAGCAGTACTTC	CASSQTGTHYEQYF
TRBV6-5	-	14	TRBJ2-7	few	TGTGCCAGCAGCGCTCCAGCGCCCCGCTACGAGCAGTACTTC	CASSAPAPRYEQYF
TRBV19	-	14	TRBJ2-2	-	TGTGCCAGTAGTATAGCAGCGAACACCGGGGAGCTGTTTTTT	CASSIAANTGELFF
TRBV11-2	TRBD2	16	TRBJ2-3	-	TGTGCCAGCAGTCGGACTAGCGGGAGGGTGTCAGATACGCAGTATTTT	CASSRTSGRVSDTQYF
TRBV4-2	-	15	TRBJ2-5	-	TGTGCCAGCAGCCAAGGAGAACTAGCCCGGGAGACCCAGTACTTC	CASSQGELARETQYF
TRBV11-2	TRBD1	15	TRBJ1-6	-	TGTGCCAGCAGCTTAGGACGACAGGGGAGTGCACCCCTCCACTTT	CASSLGRQGSAPLHF
TRBV13	TRBD1	14	TRBJ1-2	once	TGTGCCAGCAGCGATCGGGACAGGAGGTCGGGCTACACCTTC	CASSDRDRRSGYTF
TRBV2	TRBD1	16	TRBJ1-2	-	TGTGCCAGCTATTGGTGGGACAGGGGAAAAGGGTATGGCTACACCTTC	CASYWWDRGKGYGYTF